The rows below give T cell receptor beta chains drawn from one sample of a study of response to subunit inactivated influenza vaccine. From the RT-PCR reads, TCRdb called clonotypes with MiXCR, one entry per CDR3 protein. The repertoire consists of hundreds of thousands of distinct CDR3 sequences, with roughly 9.7% occurring once and the leading ten covering 9.5% to 15%. This material consisted of PBMCs from blood, taken roughly 45 days after vaccination. The receptors were gathered from a man aged 45-65 years who received an inactivated influenza vaccine. The CDR3 runs from the conserved cysteine through the conserved F or W. Each record gives: clone size, D gene, J gene, V gene, CDR3 DNA, CDR3 protein. A D gene is named only where the DNA matches it firmly. Size tells how often a clone was seen (once, few, many) or the class of an expanded clone, and some rows leave it out.

clone_size: many
d_call: .
j_call: TRBJ2-1
v_call: TRBV29-1
cdr3_nt: TGCAGCGTTGTCCCCCTCAATGAGCAGTTCTTC
cdr3_aa: CSVVPLNEQFF

clone_size: .
d_call: TRBD2
j_call: TRBJ2-1
v_call: TRBV7-9
cdr3_nt: TGTGCCAGCAGCTCCCTAAAGCGGGGATACAATGAGCAGTTCTTC
cdr3_aa: CASSSLKRGYNEQFF

clone_size: many
d_call: TRBD1
j_call: TRBJ2-7
v_call: TRBV18
cdr3_nt: TGTGCCAGCTCACCCGGGACAGGGATTTACGAGCAGTACTTC
cdr3_aa: CASSPGTGIYEQYF

clone_size: few
d_call: .
j_call: TRBJ2-1
v_call: TRBV3-1
cdr3_nt: TGTGCCAGCAGCCAAGGGGGGGGGCGGTCCGAGCAGTTCTTC
cdr3_aa: CASSQGGGRSEQFF

clone_size: .
d_call: .
j_call: TRBJ2-3
v_call: TRBV7-2
cdr3_nt: TGTGCCAGCAGCTCTAACCCTGGCACAGATACGCAGTATTTT
cdr3_aa: CASSSNPGTDTQYF

clone_size: few
d_call: TRBD1
j_call: TRBJ2-5
v_call: TRBV5-6
cdr3_nt: TGTGCCAGCAGTTCGACAGGGGCTAGGGAGACCCAGTACTTC
cdr3_aa: CASSSTGARETQYF

clone_size: .
d_call: TRBD1
j_call: TRBJ2-3
v_call: TRBV28
cdr3_nt: TGTGCCAGCATCAGGGGGCCTAACACAGATACGCAGTATTTT
cdr3_aa: CASIRGPNTDTQYF

clone_size: many
d_call: .
j_call: TRBJ1-5
v_call: TRBV10-1
cdr3_nt: TGCGCCAGCAGTGAGATGGGCAATCAGCCCCAGCATTTT
cdr3_aa: CASSEMGNQPQHF

clone_size: .
d_call: TRBD1
j_call: TRBJ2-7
v_call: TRBV5-1
cdr3_nt: TGCGCCAGCAGCCACGGGACAGGGGAAATTTACGAGCAGTACTTC
cdr3_aa: CASSHGTGEIYEQYF

clone_size: .
d_call: TRBD1
j_call: TRBJ1-2
v_call: TRBV3-1
cdr3_nt: TGTGCCAGCAGCCAAGATCAGTACCCGACAGGGGCTGGCTACACCTTC
cdr3_aa: CASSQDQYPTGAGYTF

clone_size: few
d_call: .
j_call: TRBJ2-1
v_call: TRBV5-1
cdr3_nt: TGCGCCAGCAGCTTGGGGGGCAGGGGCGCCTACAATGAGCAGTTCTTC
cdr3_aa: CASSLGGRGAYNEQFF

clone_size: few
d_call: .
j_call: TRBJ2-3
v_call: TRBV27
cdr3_nt: TGTGCCAGCAGTCTAGGGCTGGGATTCACAGATACGCCGTATTTT
cdr3_aa: CASSLGLGFTDTPYF

clone_size: few
d_call: TRBD1
j_call: TRBJ2-7
v_call: TRBV10-3
cdr3_nt: TGTGCCATCAGCCCGACAGGGACCCTCTACGAGCAGTACTTC
cdr3_aa: CAISPTGTLYEQYF

clone_size: many
d_call: .
j_call: TRBJ2-1
v_call: TRBV12-3/TRBV12-4
cdr3_nt: TGTGCCAGCAGTTTCGGCTCCTACAATGAGCAGTTCTTC
cdr3_aa: CASSFGSYNEQFF

clone_size: many
d_call: .
j_call: TRBJ1-1
v_call: TRBV29-1
cdr3_nt: TGCAGCGTTGAAAAGACGACTGAAGCTTTCTTT
cdr3_aa: CSVEKTTEAFF

clone_size: .
d_call: .
j_call: TRBJ2-7
v_call: TRBV19
cdr3_nt: TGTGCCAGTAGTACGCGGACAAGCCCCTCCTACGAGCAGTACTTC
cdr3_aa: CASSTRTSPSYEQYF

clone_size: .
d_call: .
j_call: TRBJ2-3
v_call: TRBV7-8
cdr3_nt: TGTGCCAGCAAGGGGATAGATACGCAGTATTTT
cdr3_aa: CASKGIDTQYF

clone_size: many
d_call: TRBD1
j_call: TRBJ2-1
v_call: TRBV13
cdr3_nt: TGTGCCAGCAGCCAGCCCGCGGACAGGGACTTGCCTGAGCAGTTCTTC
cdr3_aa: CASSQPADRDLPEQFF

clone_size: few
d_call: .
j_call: TRBJ2-2
v_call: TRBV24-1
cdr3_nt: TGTGCCACCAGTGATTTGAACAGGGCGGACACCGGGGAGCTGTTTTTT
cdr3_aa: CATSDLNRADTGELFF

clone_size: .
d_call: TRBD2
j_call: TRBJ2-7
v_call: TRBV5-1
cdr3_nt: TGCGCCAGCAGCTTGGCCGCGGGAGTGGATTACGAGCAGTACTTC
cdr3_aa: CASSLAAGVDYEQYF

clone_size: many
d_call: .
j_call: TRBJ1-1
v_call: TRBV5-1
cdr3_nt: TGCGCCAGCAGCTTGGATGGGAAGGGACCCATGAACACTGAAGCTTTCTTT
cdr3_aa: CASSLDGKGPMNTEAFF

clone_size: few
d_call: .
j_call: TRBJ2-7
v_call: TRBV6-2/TRBV6-3
cdr3_nt: TGTGCCAGCAGTCTCCCGGCGGTCTACGAGCAGTACTTC
cdr3_aa: CASSLPAVYEQYF

clone_size: few
d_call: TRBD1
j_call: TRBJ2-5
v_call: TRBV5-1
cdr3_nt: TGCGCCAGCAGCACCGACAGGGTAGAGACCCAGTACTTC
cdr3_aa: CASSTDRVETQYF

clone_size: .
d_call: TRBD2
j_call: TRBJ2-4
v_call: TRBV7-2
cdr3_nt: TGTGCCAGCAGCCAAACTCATAGCGGGAAAAACATTCAGTACTTC
cdr3_aa: CASSQTHSGKNIQYF

clone_size: .
d_call: .
j_call: TRBJ2-7
v_call: TRBV4-1
cdr3_nt: TGCGCCAGCAGCCAAATGGAGGCTCTCGAGCAGTACTTC
cdr3_aa: CASSQMEALEQYF

clone_size: many
d_call: .
j_call: TRBJ2-5
v_call: TRBV29-1
cdr3_nt: TGCAGCGTCGCCCCCGGAGCTTTGGGCCTAGGGGAGACCCAGTACTTC
cdr3_aa: CSVAPGALGLGETQYF

clone_size: .
d_call: .
j_call: TRBJ1-2
v_call: TRBV5-1
cdr3_nt: TGCGCCAGCAGCTTGGAGTTGAACACCTATGGCTACACCTTC
cdr3_aa: CASSLELNTYGYTF

clone_size: .
d_call: .
j_call: TRBJ2-3
v_call: TRBV4-3
cdr3_nt: TGCGCCAGCAGCCAAGATGCGGCGACAGATACGCAGTATTTT
cdr3_aa: CASSQDAATDTQYF

clone_size: few
d_call: .
j_call: TRBJ2-5
v_call: TRBV6-1
cdr3_nt: TGTGCCAGCAGCCGCACCCCCTCGCGGGGATTGGAGACCCAGTACTTC
cdr3_aa: CASSRTPSRGLETQYF

clone_size: .
d_call: .
j_call: TRBJ2-2
v_call: TRBV10-3
cdr3_nt: TGTGCCATCACCCCGGGACAAACGAACACCGGGGAGCTGTTTTTT
cdr3_aa: CAITPGQTNTGELFF

clone_size: many
d_call: .
j_call: TRBJ2-3
v_call: TRBV9
cdr3_nt: TGTGCCAGCAGCGTCGGGAGCACAGATACGCAGTATTTT
cdr3_aa: CASSVGSTDTQYF

clone_size: many
d_call: .
j_call: TRBJ1-3
v_call: TRBV5-6
cdr3_nt: TGTGCCAGCAGCTTGTACGGCTCTGGAAACACCATATATTTT
cdr3_aa: CASSLYGSGNTIYF

clone_size: .
d_call: .
j_call: TRBJ2-5
v_call: TRBV4-3
cdr3_nt: TGCGCCAGCAGCCAAGATCTTGCTTTAGGGGGATTAGGGTCCCAAGAGACCCAGTACTTC
cdr3_aa: CASSQDLALGGLGSQETQYF

clone_size: few
d_call: TRBD2
j_call: TRBJ2-1
v_call: TRBV11-2
cdr3_nt: TGTGCCAGCAGCCGCCCGACTAGCGGGAGGGGAAACAATGAGCAGTTCTTC
cdr3_aa: CASSRPTSGRGNNEQFF

clone_size: few
d_call: .
j_call: TRBJ1-1
v_call: TRBV12-3/TRBV12-4
cdr3_nt: TGTGCCAGCAGGAATCGGAGGGCTGAAGCTTTCTTT
cdr3_aa: CASRNRRAEAFF

clone_size: many
d_call: .
j_call: TRBJ1-1
v_call: TRBV6-2/TRBV6-3
cdr3_nt: TGTGCCAGCAGCCAGGGCGCTGAAGCTTTCTTT
cdr3_aa: CASSQGAEAFF

clone_size: .
d_call: TRBD2
j_call: TRBJ2-7
v_call: TRBV12-3/TRBV12-4
cdr3_nt: TGTGCCAGCAGGCTGAGCGGGGGGGCCTACGAGCAGTACTTC
cdr3_aa: CASRLSGGAYEQYF

clone_size: few
d_call: .
j_call: TRBJ1-6
v_call: TRBV2
cdr3_nt: TGTGCCAGCACCCCGCCGGGCACCTACAGCTCCTATAATTCACCCCTCCACTTT
cdr3_aa: CASTPPGTYSSYNSPLHF

clone_size: .
d_call: .
j_call: TRBJ1-1
v_call: TRBV12-3/TRBV12-4
cdr3_nt: TGTGCCAGCAAGAGGTCAGATACTGAAGCTTTCTTT
cdr3_aa: CASKRSDTEAFF

clone_size: .
d_call: .
j_call: TRBJ1-6
v_call: TRBV14
cdr3_nt: TGTGCCAGCAGACAGATGGGACCGCTCTATAATTCACCCCTCCACTTT
cdr3_aa: CASRQMGPLYNSPLHF

clone_size: .
d_call: .
j_call: TRBJ2-4
v_call: TRBV7-9
cdr3_nt: TGTGCCAGCAGCTTAATTTCGGAGGACATTGACATTCAGTACTTC
cdr3_aa: CASSLISEDIDIQYF

clone_size: few
d_call: .
j_call: TRBJ2-1
v_call: TRBV4-2
cdr3_nt: TGTGCCAGCAGCCCCTTAGCGGAGCCCTACTATGAGCAGTTCTTC
cdr3_aa: CASSPLAEPYYEQFF

clone_size: many
d_call: .
j_call: TRBJ1-2
v_call: TRBV11-2
cdr3_nt: TGTGCCAGCAGGACCTCGGGACGGACAAAGTTCTATGGCTACACCTTC
cdr3_aa: CASRTSGRTKFYGYTF

clone_size: .
d_call: .
j_call: TRBJ2-3
v_call: TRBV3-1
cdr3_nt: TGTGCCAGCAGCCAAGAATATTTAGATACGCAGTATTTT
cdr3_aa: CASSQEYLDTQYF

clone_size: few
d_call: TRBD1
j_call: TRBJ2-7
v_call: TRBV6-2/TRBV6-3
cdr3_nt: TGTGCCAGCAGTCCTATCCCGGGACAGGGGACTATTACCTACGAGCAGTACTTC
cdr3_aa: CASSPIPGQGTITYEQYF

clone_size: .
d_call: .
j_call: TRBJ1-1
v_call: TRBV2
cdr3_nt: TGTGCCAGCAGTGACCTGGGAGCTGAAGCTTTCTTT
cdr3_aa: CASSDLGAEAFF

clone_size: .
d_call: .
j_call: TRBJ2-1
v_call: TRBV28
cdr3_nt: TGTGCCAGCATCAAAGTAGCGGTGCATCACTACAATGAGCAGTTCTTC
cdr3_aa: CASIKVAVHHYNEQFF

clone_size: .
d_call: .
j_call: TRBJ2-7
v_call: TRBV27
cdr3_nt: TGTGCCAGCAGTTTAAAGGCAAATACCTACGAGCAGTACTTC
cdr3_aa: CASSLKANTYEQYF

clone_size: .
d_call: TRBD1
j_call: TRBJ1-2
v_call: TRBV10-3
cdr3_nt: TGTGCCATCCGACAGGGCTCCTATGGCTACACCTTC
cdr3_aa: CAIRQGSYGYTF

clone_size: many
d_call: .
j_call: TRBJ1-1
v_call: TRBV7-2
cdr3_nt: TGTGCCAGCAGCCTATCGCTCGAAGCTTTCTTT
cdr3_aa: CASSLSLEAFF

clone_size: few
d_call: TRBD2
j_call: TRBJ2-1
v_call: TRBV5-1
cdr3_nt: TGCGCCAGCACCAATCCGATGGGGGGGGGATACAATGAGCAGTTCTTC
cdr3_aa: CASTNPMGGGYNEQFF

clone_size: few
d_call: .
j_call: TRBJ2-7
v_call: TRBV10-3
cdr3_nt: TGTGCCATCAGGGGGGGTGGCGGCTCCTCCTACGAGCAGTACTTC
cdr3_aa: CAIRGGGGSSYEQYF

clone_size: .
d_call: TRBD2
j_call: TRBJ2-1
v_call: TRBV4-2
cdr3_nt: TGTGCCAGCAGGGAAGGGTCAGCGGGGGGTTTGGAGTTCTTC
cdr3_aa: CASREGSAGGLEFF

clone_size: few
d_call: TRBD2
j_call: TRBJ2-1
v_call: TRBV7-6
cdr3_nt: TGTGCCAGCAGTTCTAGCGGGAGGGCCGCAAATGAGCAGTTCTTC
cdr3_aa: CASSSSGRAANEQFF

clone_size: .
d_call: .
j_call: TRBJ2-7
v_call: TRBV11-2
cdr3_nt: TGTGCCAGCAGCTTATCCCCGACGTGGCAGGGTCCCTACGAGCAGTACTTC
cdr3_aa: CASSLSPTWQGPYEQYF

clone_size: few
d_call: .
j_call: TRBJ2-3
v_call: TRBV7-9
cdr3_nt: TGTGCCAGCAGTACTAGTCGCCTCGGCACAGATACGCAGTATTTT
cdr3_aa: CASSTSRLGTDTQYF

clone_size: .
d_call: TRBD2
j_call: TRBJ2-1
v_call: TRBV15
cdr3_nt: TGTGCCACCAGCAGACCCAGACTAGCGGGACGCTACAATGAGCAGTTCTTC
cdr3_aa: CATSRPRLAGRYNEQFF

clone_size: many
d_call: TRBD1
j_call: TRBJ2-3
v_call: TRBV5-1
cdr3_nt: TGCGCCAGCAGCGTGGGGACAGGGAGGACAGATACGCAGTATTTT
cdr3_aa: CASSVGTGRTDTQYF

clone_size: .
d_call: .
j_call: TRBJ2-1
v_call: TRBV5-1
cdr3_nt: TGCGCCAGCAGCTTGGCTATGGGCTACAATGAGCAGTTCTTC
cdr3_aa: CASSLAMGYNEQFF

clone_size: .
d_call: .
j_call: TRBJ1-1
v_call: TRBV6-4
cdr3_nt: TGTGCCAACCTAAACACTGAAGCTTTCTTT
cdr3_aa: CANLNTEAFF